Below are 10 T cell receptor beta chains sequenced from a single sample in a study of T cells in Graves' hyperthyroidism and ophthalmopathy. It was RNA transcripts that yielded the amplified TCR beta CDR3 regions. Researchers ran a first-round RT-PCR on the TCR CDR3 using the HTBI primer set. From the multiplex PCR reads, TCRdb called clonotypes with MiXCR, one entry per CDR3 protein. The sample lists about 500,000 distinct CDR3 sequences; around an eighth were seen once. Sequenced: blood. These receptors were collected from a woman aged 18-35 years with Graves' hyperthyroidism.

This CDR3 reads CASSKGTFGYTF. The CDR3 region has the DNA TGTGCCAGTAGTAAGGGGACCTTTGGCTACACCTTC. The V gene is TRBV19, the J gene TRBJ1-2; the D gene is possibly TRBD1 (5 bases). Germline-derived CDR1 and CDR2 are LNHDA and SQIVND (reference sequence). There are 12 residues in the CDR3. Deletions cut 4 bases from V and 7 bases from J, with 10 bases between.

Concerning this clonotype itself: One base away lies a much larger clone, so this may be a sequencing read error. CDR3 in DNA: TGTGCCAGCGGCCAAGACGAGAACTCGAACACTGAAGCTTTCTTT. Translating gives CASGQDENSNTEAFF. The gene calls are TRBV3-1 and TRBJ1-1; D gene uncertain. Germline-derived CDR1 and CDR2 are LGHDT and YNNKEL (reference sequence). The CDR3 runs 15 residues.

CDR3: CASSLERPDTQYF. In nucleotides, the CDR3 is TGTGCCAGCAGCTTAGAAAGGCCAGATACGCAGTATTTT. The chain employs TRBV11-2 and TRBJ2-3; no firm D call. CDR3 size: 13 residues. CDR1 is SGHAT, CDR2 FQNNGV, per germline. Trimming shortened V by 0 bases and J by 4 bases, and 5 bases separated the two germline ends.

This clonotype was recorded at least ten times. CDR3 protein: CASSYSPDSPLHF. CDR3 nucleotide sequence: TGTGCCAGCAGTTACTCCCCCGATTCACCCCTCCACTTT. V and J are TRBV2 and TRBJ1-6; the D is unclear. The CDR3 is made up of 13 amino acids. Germline V gene lookup returns CDR1 SNHLY and CDR2 FYNNEI. The germline V and J ends were trimmed by 5 bases and 8 bases, with 10 bases remaining between them.

At least ten counts were recorded for this clonotype. The CDR3 region is CASRRDSIIDTEAFF. DNA of the CDR3: TGTGCCAGCAGAAGGGACAGTATAATTGATACTGAAGCTTTCTTT. The gene calls are TRBV6-1 and TRBJ1-1; 7 bases align to TRBD1. The CDR3 length is 15 residues. The ends lost 6 bases at V and 5 bases at J; junction bases unmatched: 12. Germline V gene data show CDR1 as MNHNS and CDR2 as SASEGT.

The sample holds many counts of this clonotype. The chain has TRBV28 and TRBJ2-1; tentatively, D is TRBD1 or TRBD2 (5 bases each). Germline CDR1 and CDR2: MDHEN and SYDVKM. The ends were cut back, 6 bases at V and 9 bases at J, with 18 bases in the middle. The CDR3 is made up of 14 amino acids. The CDR3 region has the DNA TGTGCCAGCAGCACCAACGGGGCGGCCGGTGAGCAGTTCTTC. It yields the protein CASSTNGAAGEQFF. The complete variable domain, with remaining parts taken from reference TRBV28 and TRBJ2-1, reads DVKVTQSSRYLVKRTGEKVFLECVQDMDHENMFWYRQDPGLGLRLIYFSYDVKMKEKGDIPEGYSVSREKKERFSLILESASTNQTSMYLCASSTNGAAGEQFFGPGTRLTVL.

This clonotype was observed many times. V and J are TRBV7-2 and TRBJ1-1; D remains unclear. This CDR3 comprises 14 residues. The V gene lost 3 bases and the J gene lost 2 bases, with 10 bases spanning the gap. Germline lookup yields CDR1 SGHTA and CDR2 FQGNSA. CDR3 coding DNA: TGTGCCAGCAGCTTCCAGCCGCATAACACTGAAGCTTTCTTT. It is translated as CASSFQPHNTEAFF. The full variable domain, rest sourced from reference TRBV7-2 and TRBJ1-1, is GAGVSQSPSNKVTEKGKDVELRCDPISGHTALYWYRQSLGQGLEFLIYFQGNSAPDKSGLPSDRFSAERTGGSVSTLTIQRTQQEDSAVYLCASSFQPHNTEAFFGQGTRLTVV.

This clonotype was counted only a few times. The rearrangement links TRBV9 to TRBJ2-5; D is perhaps TRBD1 or TRBD2 (5 bases each). CDR3 length: 15 residues. The V end was cut by 4 bases, the J end by 4 bases, with 17 bases between. The germline V gene has CDR1 SGDLS and CDR2 YYNGEE. The CDR3 is CASSSDPGPGETQYF. The CDR3 DNA reads TGTGCCAGCAGCTCTGACCCGGGGCCCGGAGAGACCCAGTACTTC.

Comments on this clonotype: One end of the junction fails to match germline, which may point to a read error. The chain has TRBV4-1 and TRBJ2-1, with unresolved D. This CDR3 contains 13 residues. Per the germline V gene, CDR1 is MGHRA and CDR2 is YSYEKL. This chain's CDR3 is CANSQGRIDEQFF. In DNA form, the CDR3 reads TGCGCCAACAGCCAAGGACGGATAGACGAGCAGTTCTTC.

This clonotype was recorded at least ten times. The chain is built from TRBV2 and TRBJ2-2; 8 bases are a match to TRBD2. Looked up from germline, CDR1 is SNHLY and CDR2 is FYNNEI. The J segment lost 6 bases and the V segment lost 7 bases, leaving 7 bases of the junction unmatched. This CDR3 has 14 amino acids. The CDR3 coding sequence is TGTGCCAGCATGCGAAACGGGAGGGCCGGGGAGCTGTTTTTT. Amino acid sequence: CASMRNGRAGELFF.